The rows below give T cell receptor beta chains drawn from one sample of a study of Ad26.COV2.S vaccination and SARS-CoV-2 variants. This table comes from immunoSEQ multiplex PCR, and its TCRdb copy is limited to in-frame clones, with some not included. Altogether 200,000 to 300,000 clones are present, roughly 89% being singletons, with the ten largest covering nearly 3%. Sequenced here: peripheral blood, sampled in a trial of Ad26.COV2.S vaccine versus placebo. The receptors come from a person aged 18-60 years who received the Ad26.COV2.S COVID-19 vaccine or a placebo. Both conserved end residues are part of each CDR3. Fields, in order: J gene, V gene, CDR3 protein.

J gene: TRBJ1-1
V gene: TRBV6-5
CDR3 protein: CASSRGTGNTEAFF

J gene: TRBJ1-6
V gene: TRBV5-1
CDR3 protein: CASRIRENNSPLHF

J gene: TRBJ2-2
V gene: TRBV5-1
CDR3 protein: CASRLAGANTGELFF

J gene: TRBJ2-7
V gene: TRBV18
CDR3 protein: CASSALGGLAGGPPEQYF

J gene: TRBJ1-1
V gene: TRBV5-1
CDR3 protein: CASSLYNRNTEAFF

J gene: TRBJ1-2
V gene: TRBV3-1/TRBV3-2
CDR3 protein: CASSHAGEGYGYTF

J gene: TRBJ1-6
V gene: TRBV11-2
CDR3 protein: CASSVLSMGSPLHF

J gene: TRBJ2-2
V gene: TRBV27
CDR3 protein: CASSYLSGGAFGEELFF

J gene: TRBJ1-1
V gene: TRBV19
CDR3 protein: CASSRDPGVNTEAFF

J gene: TRBJ1-2
V gene: TRBV7-2
CDR3 protein: CASSPQGGQANYGYTF